This T cell receptor (beta chain) derives from a study of blood T cell repertoires in COVID-19. Study as a whole: The United States, Italy and Spain provided the acute and convalescent COVID-19 samples. The analysed material was cDNA or gDNA that came from T cells, B-cell-depleted T cells, or PBMCs.

This clone is deemed medium-sized. Authors' analysis steps: Counts of nucleated cells, estimated from reference gene primer amplification, were obtained. Produced via immunoSEQ multiplex PCR; TCRdb's table is partial and in-frame only. V and J calls and clone size are copied from that table; D and trimming were computed from the DNA. The sample has around 7,500 clones, around four fifths seen once. V lost 3 bases to trimming and J lost 6 bases, with 16 bases between them. Germline loops: CDR1 MDHEN, CDR2 SYDVKM. The CDR3 runs 15 residues. The receptor comes from a human donor in a cohort sampled during active COVID-19. The chain couples TRBV28 to TRBJ2-3, with a weak D call TRBD2 (6 bases). The specimen was peripheral blood. The CDR3 DNA reads TGTGCCAGCAGTTTGAATCCGGGAGTGGGGGATACGCAGTATTTT. Translation: CASSLNPGVGDTQYF. Variable domain in full (rest from reference TRBV28 and TRBJ2-3): DVKVTQSSRYLVKRTGEKVFLECVQDMDHENMFWYRQDPGLGLRLIYFSYDVKMKEKGDIPEGYSVSREKKERFSLILESASTNQTSMYLCASSLNPGVGDTQYFGPGTRLTVL.